This record covers a single T cell receptor beta chain. Antigen specificity is unknown. The PCR had 60 Vbeta and 13 Jbeta primers. This table comes from immunoSEQ multiplex PCR, and its TCRdb copy is limited to in-frame clones, with some not included. The table records around 250,000 clones, about 80% of them present only once. This record comes from a study of cytomegalovirus exposure and HLA in healthy donors. Findings and limits, study-wide: As a later analysis showed, several of the most significant clusters appeared to be linked to common viral pathogens. Across HLA loci, a later analysis found differing TCR association rates, with DRB1 most and HLA-C fewest.

The germline V gene encodes CDR1 SGHDT and CDR2 YYEEEE. Trimming removed 2 bases from V and 0 bases from J; junction bases left unmatched: 13. The CDR3 is 19 amino acids. Sequenced input: PBMCs. This TCR was sampled from a woman aged 60-70 years in good health and CMV-seropositive. The chain is built from TRBV5-6 and TRBJ2-1; TRBD2 matches at 8 bases. The CDR3 loop is CASSFVAVAGSDSYNEQFF. CDR3 nucleotides: TGTGCCAGCAGCTTTGTGGCGGTAGCGGGATCCGACTCCTACAATGAGCAGTTCTTC.